This T cell receptor (beta chain) was observed in a study of blood T cell repertoires in COVID-19. Study overall: Spain, Italy and the United States supplied samples that represented acute and convalescent COVID-19. Nucleic acid was either cDNA or gDNA, and it came from T cells, B-cell-depleted T cells, or PBMCs.

Original methodology: Quantification of nucleated cells was approximated via reference gene primer amplification. Using immunoSEQ multiplex PCR, the repertoire was profiled, and TCRdb retains in-frame clones only, with some absent. V, J and clone size reflect that table, while D and trimming were determined from the DNA. The profile shows approximately 260,000 clones, under 90% of them singletons. The CDR3 covers 15 residues. Sequencing was performed on peripheral blood. V is TRBV21-1 and J is TRBJ2-2; the D segment call TRBD2 is taken from the table without a DNA check. TRBV21-1 corresponds to a pseudogene. The clonotype was recovered from a human donor in a cohort sampled during active COVID-19. The DNA of the CDR3 is TGTGCCAGCACCGGGACTAGCGGGAGCCCCGGGGAGCTGTTTTTT. It yields the protein CASTGTSGSPGELFF.